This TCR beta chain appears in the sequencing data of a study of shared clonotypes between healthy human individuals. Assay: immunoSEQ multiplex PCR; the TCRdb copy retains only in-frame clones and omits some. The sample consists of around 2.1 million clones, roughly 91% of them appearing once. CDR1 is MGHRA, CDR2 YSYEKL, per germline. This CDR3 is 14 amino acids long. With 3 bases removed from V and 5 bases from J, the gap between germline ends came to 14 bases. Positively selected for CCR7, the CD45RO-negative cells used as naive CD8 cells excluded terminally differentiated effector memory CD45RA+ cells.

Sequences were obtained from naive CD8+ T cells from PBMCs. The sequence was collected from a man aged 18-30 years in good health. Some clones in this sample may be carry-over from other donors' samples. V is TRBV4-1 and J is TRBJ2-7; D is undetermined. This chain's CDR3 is CASSHSPGGHEQYF. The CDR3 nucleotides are TGCGCCAGCAGCCATAGTCCAGGCGGACACGAGCAGTACTTC.